This T cell receptor (beta chain) comes out of a study of low-dose radiotherapy and immunotherapy resistance in tumors. Overall study context: Cohort 1 was given 0.5 Gy fractions every 2 weeks, 6.5 Gy in total.

Germline trimming cut 4 bases from V and 1 base from J; bases unmatched to any gene: 6. CDR1 is MNHEY and CDR2 is SMNVEV in the germline V gene (reference sequence). There are 17 residues in the CDR3. This clonotype was seen many times. Time point described: before trial treatment. Ipilimumab, nivolumab, aspirin, low-dose cyclophosphamide and low-dose radiotherapy were administered to donors. TRAV- and TRBV-specific primers primed first-strand cDNA, covering alpha and beta chains. TCR amplification used 20 to 25 PCR cycles, a constant-region primer and a V-primer adapter. TCRdb re-analysed the reads in MiXCR, keeping a single row per CDR3 protein. The table lists about 89,000 distinct CDR3 sequences, roughly a tenth of them singletons.

The genes are TRBV27 and TRBJ2-6; 8 nucleotides align to TRBD1. Sequenced material: PBMCs, taken before treatment. The clonotype originates from a male donor with prostate cancer. Written as DNA, the CDR3 is TGTGCCAGCAGTTCCGGGACAGGCACGTCTGGGGCCAACGTCCTGACTTTC. Protein product: CASSSGTGTSGANVLTF.